This TCR beta chain was sequenced for a study of blood T cell repertoires in COVID-19 (dated by TCRdb to 2018 to 2020). Context from the whole study: The collaborator samples originated in the United States, Italy and Spain and spanned the acute and convalescent phases of COVID-19. The material from the prospective study consisted of cDNA or gDNA derived from T cells, B-cell-depleted T cells, or PBMCs. Deeply sampled blood TCRbeta repertoires from subjects exposed to, actively infected with, or recovered from COVID-19 were included in the dataset. The repertoires were released in a freely available public database intended as a resource for research on the immune response to SARS-CoV-2. Samples were obtained from the ongoing ImmuneRACE study (first 160 participants) and from 1,200 or so subjects provided by 6 global collaborators. The sample metadata nearly always contained a de-identified subject ID, COVID-19 status, age in years and sex. HLA class I and class II types, where available, came from metadata supplied by the sample provider rather than from assay-based typing.

TCRbeta CDR3 regions were amplified from genomic DNA by means of the immunoSEQ Assay, a bias-controlled multiplex PCR. In the source study's methods: Nucleated cell counts per sample were estimated from amplification of reference gene primers within the assay. Sequence reads were collapsed and filtered to measure the absolute abundance of every unique TCRbeta CDR3 rearrangement. For each sample, productive Simpson clonality was calculated as the square root of Simpson's diversity index over productive rearrangements. The table was pulled from immuneACCESS by TCRdb, which kept in-frame rearrangements only. Such tables lose some clones; where checked, under half of the loss comes from unresolved V genes, and the rest has no known cause. The DNA was the basis for D and trimming; V, J and clone size are from that table. The sample table holds around 100,000 clones, of which approximately 90% were seen once. The top ten hold about 1.9% of the sample.

Whole blood was collected in K2EDTA tubes by collaborating institutions according to the institutions' own protocols. For TCRbeta analysis, collaborators shipped samples as frozen whole blood, isolated PBMCs, or DNA extracted from either of those sample types. Comments on this clone: The clone's antigen remains unknown. The record has no base qualities; no much larger clone is one base away.

General findings and caveats noted by the study authors: The amount of clinical and demographic metadata varied by source and participant and was provided uncurated.

V loses 10 bases, J loses 0 bases, and the germline ends lie 16 bases apart. The germline V gene (reference sequence) yields SGHNT for CDR1 and YYREEE for CDR2. From the cysteine up to the phenylalanine, the CDR3 has a length of 14 residues. CDR3 DNA only is kept here, 42 bases in frame from base 1. The V gene is TRBV5-4 and the J gene is TRBJ1-1; the D segment could be TRBD1, given 6 matching bases. Sequenced sample: peripheral blood. The clonotype originates from a man aged 50 to 60 with active COVID-19. The DNA reads as follows: TGTGCCCTCGGGGGGGGGCCAGTGAACACTGAAGCTTTCTTT. It encodes CALGGGPVNTEAFF.